Listed below are T cell receptor beta chains from one sample, sequenced in a study of blood T cell repertoires in COVID-19. Sequenced by immunoSEQ multiplex PCR; TCRdb stores in-frame clones only, minus some. Here the sample spans 190,000 or so clones, under 85% being singletons. Input material: peripheral blood. These receptors all stem from a woman older than 75 with acute or convalescent COVID-19. Each CDR3 is given with its conserved first and last residue. Rows give clone size only sometimes, using once, few, many, or a class for an expanded clone.

cdr3_length,v_call,j_call,clone_size,cdr3_aa
17,TRBV7-2,TRBJ1-3,NA,CASSLNGGGYSGNTIYF
14,TRBV27,TRBJ1-6,NA,CASSHPGLLSPLHF
14,TRBV30,TRBJ1-2,few,CAWRLPGRAYGYTF
15,TRBV11-2,TRBJ2-1,NA,CASSFRRGGVDEQFF
15,TRBV7-3,TRBJ2-3,NA,CASSLTLLGTDTQYF
14,TRBV18,TRBJ2-7,few,CASSPPGQGYEQYF
13,TRBV7-3,TRBJ1-2,NA,CASSSDRGYGYTF
14,TRBV7-2,TRBJ2-7,NA,CASSPGTGPREQYF
15,TRBV6-5,TRBJ1-4,NA,CASSYSGGRHEKLFF
15,TRBV9,TRBJ1-2,NA,CASSVGDSLNYGYTF
14,TRBV5-1,TRBJ2-1,NA,CASSLDRSYNEQFF
14,TRBV6-5,TRBJ1-3,few,CASSTGQEGNTIYF
14,TRBV11-1,TRBJ2-7,NA,CASSLVQQGSEQYF
14,TRBV6-6,TRBJ1-1,NA,CASSYGRAGTEAFF
18,TRBV19,TRBJ1-5,NA,CASSIDLLNRERGQPQHF
15,TRBV5-1,TRBJ1-2,NA,CASSPPLGQGNGYTF
14,TRBV7-9,TRBJ2-7,NA,CASSQTGGSYEQYF
15,TRBV7-2,TRBJ1-5,NA,CASRSVGALNQPQHF
16,TRBV18,TRBJ2-1,NA,CASSPPGLAGGNEQFF
15,TRBV30,TRBJ1-5,once,CAWSIQGVDNQPQHF
15,TRBV9,TRBJ1-2,once,CASSARALGGYGYTF
17,TRBV4-1,TRBJ2-1,NA,CASSRLTSGRASDEQFF
11,TRBV29-1,TRBJ2-1,NA,CSVESGEKQFF
16,TRBV27,TRBJ1-4,NA,CASSFGTGGAGEKLFF
15,TRBV28,TRBJ2-7,NA,CASSSMTGGSYEQYF
16,TRBV19,TRBJ2-3,few,CASSLGLASSTDTQYF
14,TRBV29-1,TRBJ1-2,NA,CSVERTGRNYGYTF
12,TRBV12-5,TRBJ2-7,few,CASGLVSYEQYF